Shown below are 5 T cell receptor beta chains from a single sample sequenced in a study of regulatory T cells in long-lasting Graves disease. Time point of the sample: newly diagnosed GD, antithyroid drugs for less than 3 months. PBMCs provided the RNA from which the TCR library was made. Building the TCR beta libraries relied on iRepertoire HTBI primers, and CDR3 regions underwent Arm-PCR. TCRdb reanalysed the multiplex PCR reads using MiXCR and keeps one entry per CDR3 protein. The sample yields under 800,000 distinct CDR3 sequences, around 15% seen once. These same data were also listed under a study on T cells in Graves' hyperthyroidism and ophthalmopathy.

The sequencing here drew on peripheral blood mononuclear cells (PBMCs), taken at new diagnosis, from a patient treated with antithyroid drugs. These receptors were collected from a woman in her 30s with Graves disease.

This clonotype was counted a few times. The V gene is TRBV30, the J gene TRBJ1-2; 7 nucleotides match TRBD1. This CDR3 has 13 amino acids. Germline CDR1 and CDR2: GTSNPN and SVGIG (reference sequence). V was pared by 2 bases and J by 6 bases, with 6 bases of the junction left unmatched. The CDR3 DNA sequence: TGTGCCTGGAGTTTTAAGGGGGCGGATGGCTACACCTTC. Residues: CAWSFKGADGYTF.

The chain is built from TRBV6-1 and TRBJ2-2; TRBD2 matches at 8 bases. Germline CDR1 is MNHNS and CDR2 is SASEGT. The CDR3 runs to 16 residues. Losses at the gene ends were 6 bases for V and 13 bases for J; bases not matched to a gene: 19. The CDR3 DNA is TGTGCCAGCAGCCAGGCCATTTCGGGAGGGCGATTCGGGCTGTTTTTT. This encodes CASSQAISGGRFGLFF.

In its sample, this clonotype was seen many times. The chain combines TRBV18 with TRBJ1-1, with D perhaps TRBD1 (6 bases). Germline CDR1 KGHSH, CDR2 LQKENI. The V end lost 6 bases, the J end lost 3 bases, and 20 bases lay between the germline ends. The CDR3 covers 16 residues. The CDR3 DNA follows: TGTGCCAGCTCTCCAAGGACACAGGGCGGAGACACTGAAGCTTTCTTT. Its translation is CASSPRTQGGDTEAFF.

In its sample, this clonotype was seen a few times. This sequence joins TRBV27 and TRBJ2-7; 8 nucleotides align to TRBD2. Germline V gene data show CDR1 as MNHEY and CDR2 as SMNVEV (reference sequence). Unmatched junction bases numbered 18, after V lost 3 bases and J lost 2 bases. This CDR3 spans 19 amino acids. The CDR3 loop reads CASSFNPGPRTSSPYEQYF. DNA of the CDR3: TGTGCCAGCAGTTTTAACCCTGGTCCTCGGACTAGCAGCCCCTACGAGCAGTACTTC.

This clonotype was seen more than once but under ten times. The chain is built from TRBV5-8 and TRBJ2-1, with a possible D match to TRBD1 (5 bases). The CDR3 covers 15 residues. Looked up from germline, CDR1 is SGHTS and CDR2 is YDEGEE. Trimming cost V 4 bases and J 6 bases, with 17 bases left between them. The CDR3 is CASSPTAGMGNEQFF. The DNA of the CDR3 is TGTGCCAGCAGCCCTACCGCAGGGATGGGCAATGAGCAGTTCTTC.